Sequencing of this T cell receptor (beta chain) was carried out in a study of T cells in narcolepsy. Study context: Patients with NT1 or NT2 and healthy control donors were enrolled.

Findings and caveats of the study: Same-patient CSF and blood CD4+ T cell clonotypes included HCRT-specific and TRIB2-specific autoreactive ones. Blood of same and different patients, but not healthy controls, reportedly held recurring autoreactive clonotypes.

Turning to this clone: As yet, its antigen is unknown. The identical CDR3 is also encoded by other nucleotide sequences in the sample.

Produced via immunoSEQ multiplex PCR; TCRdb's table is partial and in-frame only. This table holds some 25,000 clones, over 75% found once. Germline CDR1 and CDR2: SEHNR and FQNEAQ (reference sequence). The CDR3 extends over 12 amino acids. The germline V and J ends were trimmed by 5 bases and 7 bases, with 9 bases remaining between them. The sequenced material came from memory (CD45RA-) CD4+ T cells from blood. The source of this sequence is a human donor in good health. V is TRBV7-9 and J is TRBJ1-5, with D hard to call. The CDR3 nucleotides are TGTGCCAGCAGCCTATTTTTGCAGCCCCAGCATTTT. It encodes CASSLFLQPQHF.